This paragraph reports one TCR beta chain. Antigen specificity is unknown. This entry belongs to a study of cytomegalovirus exposure and HLA in healthy donors. Study-level information: A subsequent analysis stated that the 120 or so validation repertoires were run on the same platform as the roughly 670 first-cohort repertoires.

Study-level points and caveats: The study listed roughly 160 cytomegalovirus-associated TCR beta chains.

The CDR3 spans 14 residues. Germline V gives CDR1 SNHLY, CDR2 FYNNEI. Trimming left V 10 bases short and J 2 bases short, with 12 bases between. Only in-frame clones appear in the TCRdb table, and some are missing; sequencing was by immunoSEQ multiplex PCR. The sample contains about 83,000 clones, 90% to 97% of which appear only once. This clonotype originated in a woman aged 18 to 35 in good health and CMV-seronegative. This chain links TRBV2 with TRBJ2-6, with D perhaps matching TRBD1 (5 bases). Sequences were obtained from PBMCs. The CDR3 sequence: CATKGVTGANVLTF. In DNA form, the CDR3 reads TGTGCCACAAAAGGGGTAACTGGGGCCAACGTCCTGACTTTC. The full variable domain, in which reference TRBV2 and TRBJ2-6 provide the parts outside the CDR3, is EPEVTQTPSHQVTQMGQEVILRCVPISNHLYFYWYRQILGQKVEFLVSFYNNEISEKSEIFDDQFSVERPDGSNFTLKIRSTKLEDSAMYFCATKGVTGANVLTFGAGSRLTVL.